The entry below gives a single T cell receptor (beta chain) sequence along with its context. Original processing methods: Nucleated cell number was recorded as an estimate derived from reference gene primer amplification. The protocol was immunoSEQ multiplex PCR, while the TCRdb copy is restricted to in-frame clones and leaves out a portion. The DNA was the basis for D and trimming; V, J and clone size are from that table. The table lists over 75,000 clones, roughly 88% of them singletons. The data originate from a study of blood T cell repertoires in COVID-19. Across the study: Collection of acute and convalescent COVID-19 samples took place in the United States, Italy and Spain. T cells, B-cell-depleted T cells, or PBMCs provided the cDNA or gDNA that served as material.

The germline CDR1 and CDR2 sequences are SGHDN and FVKESK. The CDR3 covers 14 residues. Trimming shortened V by 2 bases and J by 3 bases, and 10 bases separated the two germline ends. The sequenced material came from peripheral blood. This sequence originates from a human donor with active COVID-19. The donor label of this sample is uncertain. The V gene is TRBV14, the J gene TRBJ1-2; D gene unclear. DNA of the CDR3: TGTGCCAGCAGCCAACCGGGAGCCCACTATGGCTACACCTTC. Encoded protein: CASSQPGAHYGYTF.